This paragraph covers one T cell receptor beta chain sequence. What it recognizes is unknown. The entry originates in a study of early T cells in non-severe SARS-CoV-2 infection. Study observations and caveats: Sequences matched to VDJdb favored anti-spike CD8 responses, while private and CD4 specificities were missed.

Tagging with unique molecular identifiers was applied to individual cDNA molecules. TCRdb fed the 5' RACE reads into MiXCR, producing one record per CDR3 protein. Among 95,000 to 150,000 distinct CDR3 sequences listed, under 15% were seen once. The CDR3 covers 11 residues. CDR1 SEHNR and CDR2 FQNEAQ come from the germline V gene (reference sequence). The V end lost 3 bases, the J end lost 6 bases, and 5 bases lay between the germline ends. This rearrangement joins TRBV7-9 to TRBJ1-1; D uncertain. Material for sequencing was whole blood. The clonotype comes from an adult who was a healthcare worker with PCR-confirmed SARS-CoV-2 infection or an uninfected control (not recorded which). The CDR3 DNA sequence: TGTGCCAGCAGCTTGAGGGCTGAAGCTTTCTTT. This gives the protein CASSLRAEAFF.